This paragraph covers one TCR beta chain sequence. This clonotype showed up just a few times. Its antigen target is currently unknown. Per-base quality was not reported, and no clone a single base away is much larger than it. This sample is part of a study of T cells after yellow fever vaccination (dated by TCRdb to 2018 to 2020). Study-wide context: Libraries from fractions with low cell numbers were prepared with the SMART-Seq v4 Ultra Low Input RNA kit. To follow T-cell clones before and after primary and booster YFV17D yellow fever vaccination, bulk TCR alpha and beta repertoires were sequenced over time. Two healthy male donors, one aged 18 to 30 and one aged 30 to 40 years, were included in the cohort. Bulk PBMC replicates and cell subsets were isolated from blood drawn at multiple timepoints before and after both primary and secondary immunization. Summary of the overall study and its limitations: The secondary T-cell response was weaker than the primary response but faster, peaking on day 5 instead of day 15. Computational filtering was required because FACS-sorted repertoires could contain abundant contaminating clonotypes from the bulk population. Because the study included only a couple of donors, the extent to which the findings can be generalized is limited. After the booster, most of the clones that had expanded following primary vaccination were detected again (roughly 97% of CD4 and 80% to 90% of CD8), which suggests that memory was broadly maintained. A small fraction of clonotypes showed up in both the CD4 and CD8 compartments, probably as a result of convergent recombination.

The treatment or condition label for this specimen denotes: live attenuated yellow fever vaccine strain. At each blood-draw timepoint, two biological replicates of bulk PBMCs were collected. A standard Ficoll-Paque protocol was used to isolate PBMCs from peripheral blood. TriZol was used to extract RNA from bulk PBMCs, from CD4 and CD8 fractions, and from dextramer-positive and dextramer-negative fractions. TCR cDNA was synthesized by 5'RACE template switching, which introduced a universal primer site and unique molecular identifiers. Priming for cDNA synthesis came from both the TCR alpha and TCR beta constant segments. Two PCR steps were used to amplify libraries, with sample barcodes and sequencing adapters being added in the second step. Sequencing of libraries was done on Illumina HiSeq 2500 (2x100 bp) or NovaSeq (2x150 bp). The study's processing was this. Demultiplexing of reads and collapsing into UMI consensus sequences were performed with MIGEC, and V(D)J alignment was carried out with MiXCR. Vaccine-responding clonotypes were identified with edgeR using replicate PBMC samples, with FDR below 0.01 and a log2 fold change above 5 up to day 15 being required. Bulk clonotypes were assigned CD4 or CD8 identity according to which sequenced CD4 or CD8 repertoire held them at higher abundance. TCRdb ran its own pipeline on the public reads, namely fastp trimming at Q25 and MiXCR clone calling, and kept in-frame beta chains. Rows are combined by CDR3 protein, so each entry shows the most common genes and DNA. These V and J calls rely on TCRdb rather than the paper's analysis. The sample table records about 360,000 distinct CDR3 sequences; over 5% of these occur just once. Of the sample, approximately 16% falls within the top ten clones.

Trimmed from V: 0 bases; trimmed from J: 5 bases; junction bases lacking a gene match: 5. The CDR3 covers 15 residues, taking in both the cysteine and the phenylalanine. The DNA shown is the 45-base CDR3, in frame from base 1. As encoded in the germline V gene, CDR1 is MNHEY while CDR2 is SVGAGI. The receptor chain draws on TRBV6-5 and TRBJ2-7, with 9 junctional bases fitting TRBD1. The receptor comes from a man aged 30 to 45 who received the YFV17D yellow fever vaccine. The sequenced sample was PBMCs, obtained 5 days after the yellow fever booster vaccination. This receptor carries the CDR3 CASSYSGQGSNEQYF. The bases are TGTGCCAGCAGTTACTCCGGACAGGGGAGCAACGAGCAGTACTTC.